This TCR beta chain was captured in a study of blood T cell repertoires in COVID-19. Overall study context: Collection of acute and convalescent COVID-19 samples took place in the United States, Italy and Spain. PBMCs, B-cell-depleted T cells, or T cells were the source of the cDNA or gDNA that made up the material.

Looked up from germline, CDR1 is LNHDA and CDR2 is SQIVND (reference sequence). The CDR3 totals 17 residues. V was shortened by 7 bases and J by 2 bases, with 21 bases between the two germline ends. Study processing details: Amplification with reference gene primers provided the estimates of nucleated cell counts. Measured with immunoSEQ multiplex PCR; TCRdb has only the in-frame clones, and not every one. V, J and clone size reflect that table, while D and trimming were determined from the DNA. The repertoire holds fewer than 120,000 clones, with more than 75% as singletons. Sequences were obtained from peripheral blood. This receptor was taken from a woman aged 45-65 years with acute or convalescent COVID-19. The chain employs TRBV19 and TRBJ1-5; D is perhaps TRBD1 (6 bases). CDR3 bases: TGTGCCAGTAATGGCAGGGGAGTTGAGTATCGCAATCAGCCCCAGCATTTT. Residues: CASNGRGVEYRNQPQHF.